The present entry profiles one T cell receptor (beta chain) with its context. Its antigen is currently unknown. In germline, CDR1 is MDHEN, CDR2 SYDVKM. V gave up 5 bases and J gave up 5 bases; unmatched junction bases: 9. The CDR3 totals 15 residues. Patients with a history of autoimmune disease or on systemic immunosuppression were excluded. The method was immunoSEQ multiplex PCR; TCRdb's version includes in-frame clones alone and lacks a portion of them. The data contain some 50,000 clones, almost 90% of them seen just once; the ten biggest clones take up approximately 5%. The record originates from a study of OX40 agonist ivuxolimab in advanced cancers. About the study: Patients with prior anti-PD-1, anti-PD-L1 or anti-CTLA-4 therapy were eligible; less than 50% had some. Study observations and caveats: Also present in some nonresponders was a low level of normalized T-cell clonal expansion. Clonal expansion by week 6 occurred in CD4+ and CD8+ blood T cells (at 0.1 to 3.0 mg/kg).

The input for sequencing was CD4+ or CD8+ T cells sorted from blood, taken in a trial of the OX40 agonist ivuxolimab. The receptor comes from an adult with an advanced solid tumor such as melanoma, head and neck, liver or kidney cancer. The chain links TRBV28 to TRBJ1-2, with 9 bases lining up with TRBD1. Here the CDR3 DNA reads TGTGCCAGCAGTATCTCCCCGGGACAGGGTTATGGCTACACCTTC. It yields the protein CASSISPGQGYGYTF.